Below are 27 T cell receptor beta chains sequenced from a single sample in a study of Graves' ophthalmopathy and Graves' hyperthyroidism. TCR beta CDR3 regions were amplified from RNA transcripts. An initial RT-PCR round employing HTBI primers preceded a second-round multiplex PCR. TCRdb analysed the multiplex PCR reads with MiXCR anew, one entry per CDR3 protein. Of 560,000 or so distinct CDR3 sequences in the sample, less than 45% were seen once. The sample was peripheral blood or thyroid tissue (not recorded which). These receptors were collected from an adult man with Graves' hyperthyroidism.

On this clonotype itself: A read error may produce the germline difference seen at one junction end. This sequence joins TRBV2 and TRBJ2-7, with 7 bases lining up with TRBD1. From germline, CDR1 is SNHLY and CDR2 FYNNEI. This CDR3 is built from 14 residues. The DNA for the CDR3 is TGTGCCAGCAGTTACAGGGGAACCTCCCACGAGCAGTACTTC. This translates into CASSYRGTSHEQYF.

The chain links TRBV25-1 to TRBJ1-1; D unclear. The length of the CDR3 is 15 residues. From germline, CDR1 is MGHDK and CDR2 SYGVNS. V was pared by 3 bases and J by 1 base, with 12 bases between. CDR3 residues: CASSDRRTGNTEAFF. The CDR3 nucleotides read TGTGCCAGCAGTGACAGGCGTACCGGGAACACTGAAGCTTTCTTT. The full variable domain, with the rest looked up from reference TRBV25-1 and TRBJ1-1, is EADIYQTPRYLVIGTGKKITLECSQTMGHDKMYWYQQDPGMELHLIHYSYGVNSTEKGDLSSESTVSRIRTEHFPLTLESARPSHTSQYLCASSDRRTGNTEAFFGQGTRLTVV.

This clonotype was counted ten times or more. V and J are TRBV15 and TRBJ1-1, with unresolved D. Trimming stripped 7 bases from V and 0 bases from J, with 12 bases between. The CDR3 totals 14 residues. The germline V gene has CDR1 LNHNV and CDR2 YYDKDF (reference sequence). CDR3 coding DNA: TGTGCCACCAAAGCGGAAGATATGAACACTGAAGCTTTCTTT. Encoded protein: CATKAEDMNTEAFF.

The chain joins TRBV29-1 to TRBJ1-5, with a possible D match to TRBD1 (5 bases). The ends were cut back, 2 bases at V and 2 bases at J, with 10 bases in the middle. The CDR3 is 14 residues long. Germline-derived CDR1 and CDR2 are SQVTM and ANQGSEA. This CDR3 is CSVESGTGNQPQHF. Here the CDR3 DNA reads TGCAGCGTTGAATCCGGGACGGGCAATCAGCCCCAGCATTTT.

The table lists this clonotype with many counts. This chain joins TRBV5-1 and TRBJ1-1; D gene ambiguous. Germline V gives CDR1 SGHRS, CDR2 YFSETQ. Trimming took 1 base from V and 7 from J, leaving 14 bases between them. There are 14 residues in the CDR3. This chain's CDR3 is CASSLHPADNEAFF. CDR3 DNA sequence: TGCGCCAGCAGCTTGCACCCCGCGGATAATGAAGCTTTCTTT.

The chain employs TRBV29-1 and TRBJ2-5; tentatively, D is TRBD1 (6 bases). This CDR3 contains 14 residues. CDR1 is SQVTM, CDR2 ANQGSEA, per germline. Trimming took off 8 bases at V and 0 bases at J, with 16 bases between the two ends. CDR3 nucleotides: TGCAGCTTAGCCACAGGGAAGTACCAAGAGACCCAGTACTTC. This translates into CSLATGKYQETQYF.

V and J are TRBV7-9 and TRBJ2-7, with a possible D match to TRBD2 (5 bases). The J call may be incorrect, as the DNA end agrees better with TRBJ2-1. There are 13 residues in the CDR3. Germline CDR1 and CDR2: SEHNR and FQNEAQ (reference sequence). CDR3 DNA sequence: TGTGCCAGCAGCTTAGAACGCGGGAATGAGCAGTTCTTC. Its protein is CASSLERGNEQFF.

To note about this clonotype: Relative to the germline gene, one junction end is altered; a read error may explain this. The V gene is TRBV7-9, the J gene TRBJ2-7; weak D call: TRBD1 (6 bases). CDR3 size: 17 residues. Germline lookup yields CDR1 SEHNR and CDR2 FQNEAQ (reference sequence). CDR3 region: CASSQGQGRLKSYEQYF. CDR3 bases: TGCGCCAGCAGCCAAGGGCAGGGGCGGCTCAAGTCCTACGAGCAGTACTTC.

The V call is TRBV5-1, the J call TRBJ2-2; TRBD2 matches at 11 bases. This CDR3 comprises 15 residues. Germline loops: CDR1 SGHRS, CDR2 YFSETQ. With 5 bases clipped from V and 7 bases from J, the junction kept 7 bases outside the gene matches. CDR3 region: CASSWTGTSGGELFF. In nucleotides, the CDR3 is TGCGCCAGCAGTTGGACCGGGACTAGCGGCGGGGAGCTGTTTTTT. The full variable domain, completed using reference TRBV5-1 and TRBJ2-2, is KAGVTQTPRYLIKTRGQQVTLSCSPISGHRSVSWYQQTPGQGLQFLFEYFSETQRNKGNFPGRFSGRQFSNSRSEMNVSTLELGDSALYLCASSWTGTSGGELFFGEGSRLTVL.

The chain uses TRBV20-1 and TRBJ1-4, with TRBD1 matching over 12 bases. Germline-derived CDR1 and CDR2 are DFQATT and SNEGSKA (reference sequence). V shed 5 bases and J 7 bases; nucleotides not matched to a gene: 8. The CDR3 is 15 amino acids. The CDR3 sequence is CSADRGTGGVEKLFF. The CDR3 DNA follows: TGCAGTGCTGACCGCGGGACAGGGGGCGTTGAAAAACTGTTTTTT.

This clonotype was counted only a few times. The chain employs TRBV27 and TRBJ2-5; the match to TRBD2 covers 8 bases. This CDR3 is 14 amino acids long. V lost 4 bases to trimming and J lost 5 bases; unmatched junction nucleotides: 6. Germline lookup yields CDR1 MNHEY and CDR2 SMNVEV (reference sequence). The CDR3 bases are TGTGCCAGCAGTTATCTATCGGGAGGGGAGACCCAGTACTTC. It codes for CASSYLSGGETQYF.

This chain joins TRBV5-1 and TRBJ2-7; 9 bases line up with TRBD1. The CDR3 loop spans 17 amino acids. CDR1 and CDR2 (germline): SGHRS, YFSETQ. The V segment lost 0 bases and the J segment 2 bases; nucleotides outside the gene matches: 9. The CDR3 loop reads CASSLAPGTGLAYEQYF. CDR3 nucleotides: TGCGCCAGCAGCTTGGCCCCCGGGACAGGGTTGGCCTACGAGCAGTACTTC.

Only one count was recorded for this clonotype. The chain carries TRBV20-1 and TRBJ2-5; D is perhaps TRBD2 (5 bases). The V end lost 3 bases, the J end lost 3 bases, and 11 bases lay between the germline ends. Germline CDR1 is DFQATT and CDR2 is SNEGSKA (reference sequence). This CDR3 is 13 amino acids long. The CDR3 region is CSASRGLEETQYF. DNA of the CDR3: TGCAGTGCTAGCCGAGGGTTAGAAGAGACCCAGTACTTC.

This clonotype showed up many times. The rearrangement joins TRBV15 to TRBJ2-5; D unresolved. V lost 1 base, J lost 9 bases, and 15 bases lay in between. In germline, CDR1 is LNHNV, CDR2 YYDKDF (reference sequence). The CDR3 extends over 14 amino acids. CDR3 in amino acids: CATSRVAGSEPQYF. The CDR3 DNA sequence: TGTGCCACCAGCAGAGTGGCCGGCTCGGAGCCCCAGTACTTC.

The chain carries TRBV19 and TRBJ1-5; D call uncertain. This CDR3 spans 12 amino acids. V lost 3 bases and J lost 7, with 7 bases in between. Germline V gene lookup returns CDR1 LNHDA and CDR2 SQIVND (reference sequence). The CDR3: CASSMAGQPQHF. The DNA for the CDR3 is TGTGCCAGTAGTATGGCCGGGCAGCCCCAGCATTTT.

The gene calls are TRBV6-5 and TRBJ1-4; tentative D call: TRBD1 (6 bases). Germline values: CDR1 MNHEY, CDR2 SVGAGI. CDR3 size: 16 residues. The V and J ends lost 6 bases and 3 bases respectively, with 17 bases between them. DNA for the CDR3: TGTGCCAGCAGAAGGGGAGGGGGGCGGGCTAATGAAAAACTGTTTTTT. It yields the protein CASRRGGGRANEKLFF.

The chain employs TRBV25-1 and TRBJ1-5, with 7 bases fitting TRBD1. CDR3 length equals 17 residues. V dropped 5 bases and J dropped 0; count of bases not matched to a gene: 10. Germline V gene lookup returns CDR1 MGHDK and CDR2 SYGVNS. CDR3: CASSRQGSTYSNQPQHF. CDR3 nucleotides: TGTGCCAGCAGTCGACAGGGCTCAACTTATAGCAATCAGCCCCAGCATTTT.

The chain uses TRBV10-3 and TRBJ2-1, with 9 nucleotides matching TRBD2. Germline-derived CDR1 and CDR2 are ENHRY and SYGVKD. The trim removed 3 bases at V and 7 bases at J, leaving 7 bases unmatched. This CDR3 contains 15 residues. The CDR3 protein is CAISEIAGGLNEQFF. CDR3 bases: TGTGCCATCAGTGAAATTGCGGGGGGGCTGAATGAGCAGTTCTTC.

The CDR3 DNA follows: TGTGCCAGCAGCGTGGGTGCCGAGACCGGGGAGCTGTTTTTT. This sequence encodes CASSVGAETGELFF. The V and J genes are TRBV9 and TRBJ2-2, with unresolved D. V was clipped by 2 bases and J by 5 bases, with 10 bases between them. Per the germline V gene, CDR1 is SGDLS and CDR2 is YYNGEE. The CDR3 spans 14 residues.

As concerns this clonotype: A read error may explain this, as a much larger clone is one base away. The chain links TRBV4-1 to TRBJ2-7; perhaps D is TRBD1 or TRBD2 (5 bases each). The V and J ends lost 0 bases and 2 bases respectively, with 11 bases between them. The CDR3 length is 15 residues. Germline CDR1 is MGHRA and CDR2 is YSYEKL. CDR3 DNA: TGCGCCAGCAGCCAAGATAGGGACGGACCCTACGAGCAGTACTTC. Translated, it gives CASSQDRDGPYEQYF.

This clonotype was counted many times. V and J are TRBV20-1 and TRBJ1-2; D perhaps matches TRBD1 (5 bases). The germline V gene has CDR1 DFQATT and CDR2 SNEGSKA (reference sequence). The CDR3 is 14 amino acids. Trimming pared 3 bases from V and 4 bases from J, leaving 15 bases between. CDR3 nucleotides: TGCAGTGCTAGTATTCCAGGGTCTGCCTATGGCTACACCTTC. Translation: CSASIPGSAYGYTF.

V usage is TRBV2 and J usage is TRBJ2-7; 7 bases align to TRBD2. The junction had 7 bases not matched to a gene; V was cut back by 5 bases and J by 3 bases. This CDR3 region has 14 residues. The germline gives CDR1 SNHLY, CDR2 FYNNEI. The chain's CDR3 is CASSYTSAHYEQYF. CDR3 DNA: TGTGCCAGCAGTTACACTAGCGCCCACTACGAGCAGTACTTC.

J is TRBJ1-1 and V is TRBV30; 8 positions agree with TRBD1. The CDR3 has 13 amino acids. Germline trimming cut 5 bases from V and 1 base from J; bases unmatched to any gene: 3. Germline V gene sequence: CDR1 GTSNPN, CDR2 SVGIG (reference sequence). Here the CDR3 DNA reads TGTGCCTGGTTGGGACAGGCGAACACTGAAGCTTTCTTT. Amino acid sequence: CAWLGQANTEAFF.

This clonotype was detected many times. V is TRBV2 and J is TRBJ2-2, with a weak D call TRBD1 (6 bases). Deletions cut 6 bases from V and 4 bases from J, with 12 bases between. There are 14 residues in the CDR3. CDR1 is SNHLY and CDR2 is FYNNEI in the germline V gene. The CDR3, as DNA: TGTGCCAGCAGACCGGGACAACCCACCGGGGAGCTGTTTTTT. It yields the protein CASRPGQPTGELFF. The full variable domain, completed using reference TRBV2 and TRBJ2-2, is EPEVTQTPSHQVTQMGQEVILRCVPISNHLYFYWYRQILGQKVEFLVSFYNNEISEKSEIFDDQFSVERPDGSNFTLKIRSTKLEDSAMYFCASRPGQPTGELFFGEGSRLTVL.

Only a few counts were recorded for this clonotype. CDR3 region: CASSFRDRGDSGNTIYF. CDR3 in DNA: TGTGCCAGCAGCTTCCGGGACAGGGGGGACTCTGGAAACACCATATATTTT. The chain combines TRBV7-9 with TRBJ1-3; 11 bases are shared with TRBD1. The J segment lost 0 bases and the V segment lost 3 bases, leaving 4 bases of the junction unmatched. This CDR3 is 17 amino acids long. Per the germline V gene, CDR1 is SEHNR and CDR2 is FQNEAQ (reference sequence).

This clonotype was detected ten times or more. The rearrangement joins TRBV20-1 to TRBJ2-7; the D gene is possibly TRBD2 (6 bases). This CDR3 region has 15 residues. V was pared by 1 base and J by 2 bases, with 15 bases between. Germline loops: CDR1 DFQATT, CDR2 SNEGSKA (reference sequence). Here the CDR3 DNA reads TGCAGTGCTAGAGTATCAGGCAGGAGGGCCTACGAGCAGTACTTC. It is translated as CSARVSGRRAYEQYF.

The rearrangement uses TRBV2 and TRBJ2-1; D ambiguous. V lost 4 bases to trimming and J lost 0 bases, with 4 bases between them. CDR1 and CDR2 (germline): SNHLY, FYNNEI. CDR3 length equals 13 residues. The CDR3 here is CASSAGSYNEQFF. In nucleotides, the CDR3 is TGTGCCAGCAGTGCAGGCTCCTACAATGAGCAGTTCTTC.